This passage covers 13 T cell receptor beta chains from one sample sequenced in a study of T-cell reconstitution after alpha-beta-depleted transplantation in children (dated by TCRdb to 2016 to 2017). The library came from PCR. TCRdb shows the sequencer as Illumina HiSeq 2500. TCR libraries were prepared with molecular barcoding, using unique molecular identifiers to normalize TCRbeta repertoire quantification. TCRdb ran its own pipeline on the public reads, namely fastp trimming at Q25 and MiXCR clone calling, and kept in-frame beta chains. Rows with a matching CDR3 protein are joined into one entry that keeps the most common DNA and genes. Within this sample are about 350,000 distinct CDR3 sequences, with 13% of them counted one time only. The biggest ten clones account for around 4.5% of the sample. Sequenced here: PBMCs, sampled from the stem cell graft. The source of these receptors is a human donor who donated a stem cell graft to a child with Fanconi anemia.

This clonotype was picked up many times. V gene TRBV20-1 combines with J gene TRBJ2-7; D unclear. With 1 base removed from V and 3 bases from J, the gap between germline ends came to 16 bases. The CDR3 extends over 15 amino acids. Germline CDR1 reads DFQATT; CDR2 reads SNEGSKA (reference sequence). CDR3 region: CSARVPDRKDYEQYV. CDR3 bases: TGCAGTGCTAGAGTTCCGGACCGTAAGGACTACGAGCAGTACGTC.

Many counts were recorded for this clonotype. This chain connects TRBV5-4 to TRBJ1-1; 10 nucleotides line up with TRBD1. CDR1 is SGHNT and CDR2 is YYREEE in the germline V gene (reference sequence). This CDR3 is built from 16 residues. The ends lost 0 bases at V and 0 bases at J; junction bases unmatched: 2. The CDR3 DNA sequence: TGTGCCAGCAGCTTGGAAGGACAGGGGGTGAACACTGAAGCTTTCTTT. It codes for CASSLEGQGVNTEAFF.

This clonotype was seen a few times. The chain is built from TRBV7-8 and TRBJ2-2; D may be TRBD1 or TRBD2 (5 bases each). The CDR3 has 12 residues. Germline-derived CDR1 and CDR2 are SGHVS and FQNEAQ. Trimming took 6 bases from V and 6 from J, leaving 8 bases between them. The CDR3 loop is CASRLGPGELFF. The CDR3 DNA reads as TGTGCCAGCAGACTGGGACCCGGGGAGCTGTTTTTT.

This chain joins TRBV3-1 and TRBJ2-5; no firm D call. The V gene lost 3 bases and the J gene lost 4 bases, with 9 bases spanning the gap. The CDR3 is made up of 13 amino acids. Germline V gene lookup returns CDR1 LGHDT and CDR2 YNNKEL (reference sequence). CDR3 sequence (DNA): TGTGCCAGCAGCCAGGGGAATGCAGAGACCCAGTACTTC. Residues: CASSQGNAETQYF.

The chain uses TRBV4-1 and TRBJ2-2, with 7 bases lining up with TRBD1. Trimming took 5 bases from V and 5 from J; bases not matched to a gene: 2. Germline-derived CDR1 and CDR2 are MGHRA and YSYEKL. This CDR3 has 13 residues. The CDR3 is CASSGTATGELFF. The CDR3 DNA reads TGCGCCAGCAGCGGGACAGCGACCGGGGAGCTGTTTTTT.

This clonotype occurred many times. The chain has TRBV29-1 and TRBJ2-3; 8 bases match TRBD2. CDR1 is SQVTM, CDR2 ANQGSEA, per germline. Trimming removed 6 bases from V and 5 bases from J; junction bases left unmatched: 7. This CDR3 spans 13 amino acids. CDR3 in amino acids: CSVPGLGEDTQYF. CDR3 nucleotides: TGCAGCGTCCCGGGACTAGGTGAAGATACGCAGTATTTT.

A few counts support this clonotype. V gene TRBV5-1 combines with J gene TRBJ1-2; TRBD1 might be the D (5 bases). This CDR3 spans 12 amino acids. Germline loops: CDR1 SGHRS, CDR2 YFSETQ. V shed 3 bases and J shed 6 bases, with 9 bases lying between them. The CDR3 protein is CASSSGGNGYTF. The CDR3 nucleotides read TGCGCCAGCAGCTCGGGGGGGAATGGCTACACCTTC.

This clonotype has only a few counts. V usage is TRBV12-3 or TRBV12-4 and J usage is TRBJ2-3, with D possibly TRBD2 on 5 matching bases. The CDR3 totals 15 residues. Between the trimmed V and J ends, which lost 11 bases and 8 bases, there was a span of 26 bases. The CDR3 coding sequence is TGTGCCTGCGGTGAGAGTATCGAGGGTGGTGGTACGCAGTATTTT. It codes for CACGESIEGGGTQYF.

This clonotype has ten or more counts. The J gene is TRBJ2-3, the V gene TRBV7-8, with TRBD1 as a possible D gene (5 bases). Trimming shortened V by 1 base and J by 0 bases, and 11 bases separated the two germline ends. CDR3 length equals 16 residues. The germline CDR1 and CDR2 sequences are SGHVS and FQNEAQ. CDR3 sequence: CASSLDRPYSTDTQYF. In DNA form, the CDR3 reads TGTGCCAGCAGCTTAGACAGGCCTTATAGCACAGATACGCAGTATTTT.

This clonotype was detected a few times. This chain links TRBV20-1 with TRBJ1-1; D unresolved. This CDR3 comprises 12 residues. V was cut by 3 bases and J by 0 bases, with 5 bases left in between. CDR1 is DFQATT and CDR2 is SNEGSKA in the germline V gene (reference sequence). The DNA of the CDR3 is TGCAGTGCTAGTGGGATGAACACTGAAGCTTTCTTT. Translating it yields CSASGMNTEAFF.

This clonotype was detected a few times. The chain joins TRBV5-1 to TRBJ1-6, with a weak D call TRBD1 (5 bases). This CDR3 has 16 residues. Trimming removed 2 bases at V and 5 bases at J, with 14 bases between. Per germline, CDR1 SGHRS and CDR2 YFSETQ. CDR3 nucleotide sequence: TGCGCCAGCAGCTTCGGACACCCCGGCGATAATTCACCCCTCCACTTT. Its translation: CASSFGHPGDNSPLHF.

The sample holds a few counts of this clonotype. CDR3: CASSLAAGGQETQYF. CDR3 in DNA: TGTGCCAGCAGTTTAGCCGCGGGGGGTCAAGAGACCCAGTACTTC. The chain has TRBV12-3 or TRBV12-4 and TRBJ2-5, with TRBD2 matching over 8 bases. Germline trimming cut 0 bases from V and 2 bases from J; bases unmatched to any gene: 2. The CDR3 covers 15 residues.

The rearrangement uses TRBV20-1 and TRBJ2-4; 8 nucleotides agree with TRBD1. CDR1 is DFQATT, CDR2 SNEGSKA, per germline (reference sequence). This CDR3 contains 14 residues. The V and J ends lost 0 bases and 8 bases, in that order; junction bases with no gene match: 6. In DNA, the CDR3 is TGCAGTGCTAGAGAGGAGACAGGGGTCGACATTCAGTACTTC. It yields the protein CSAREETGVDIQYF.